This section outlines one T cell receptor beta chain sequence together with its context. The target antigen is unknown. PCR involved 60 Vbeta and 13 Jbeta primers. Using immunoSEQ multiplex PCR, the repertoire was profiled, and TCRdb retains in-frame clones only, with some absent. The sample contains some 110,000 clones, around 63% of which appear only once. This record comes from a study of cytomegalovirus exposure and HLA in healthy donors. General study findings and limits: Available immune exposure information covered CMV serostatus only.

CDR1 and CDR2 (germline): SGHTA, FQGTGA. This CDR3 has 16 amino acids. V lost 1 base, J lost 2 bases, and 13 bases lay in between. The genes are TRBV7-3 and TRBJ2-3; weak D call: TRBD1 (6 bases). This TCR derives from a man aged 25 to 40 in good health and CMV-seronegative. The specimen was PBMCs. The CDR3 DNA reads TGTGCCAGCAGCTTAATGGGGGCCGGGGCCACAGATACGCAGTATTTT. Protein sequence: CASSLMGAGATDTQYF.